This TCR beta chain was sequenced for a study of CXCR3-negative and CXCR3-positive naive CD8 T cells. Study-wide context: Per library, roughly 1.6 +/- 0.3 million reads; around 150 million TRB reads overall.

CDR1 and CDR2 (germline): SGHRS, YFSETQ. The CDR3 has 14 amino acids. The method, 5' RACE with UMI labels, was used to prepare the TRB cDNA libraries. TCRdb re-called the 5' RACE reads and shows each CDR3 protein once, DNA omitted. The table for this sample gives approximately 60,000 distinct CDR3 sequences. The sequencing sample was made of memory CD8+ T cells from blood. The TCR originated in a human donor in good health. Some clones in this sample may be carry-over from other donors' samples. The gene calls are TRBV5-1 and TRBJ2-4; TCRdb gives TRBD1 as the D gene, but with no DNA this cannot be confirmed. This CDR3 reads CASSSGTGRNIQYF.